The next 10 T cell receptor beta chains were all read from a single sample in a study of beta chain features in type 1 diabetes. Investigators reverse transcribed all isolated RNA, so they sequenced expressed TCRB transcripts. This table comes from immunoSEQ multiplex PCR, and its TCRdb copy is limited to in-frame clones, with some not included. The sample has 900,000 or so clones; roughly 15% are singletons. Sequencing input: naive CD4+ T cells from blood. Receptor source: a woman aged 18 to 35 in good health.

The J gene is TRBJ2-1, the V gene TRBV18; maybe TRBD1 (6 bases). In germline, CDR1 is KGHSH, CDR2 LQKENI. Trimming left V 3 bases short and J 0 bases short, with 12 bases between. The CDR3 extends over 16 amino acids. The CDR3 region is CASSPSQGTSYNEQFF. DNA of the CDR3: TGTGCCAGCTCACCGTCACAGGGTACCTCCTACAATGAGCAGTTCTTC.

This clone has just a few counts. The gene calls are TRBV29-1 and TRBJ2-1, with no clear D. CDR1 is SQVTM and CDR2 is ANQGSEA in the germline V gene. This CDR3 has 13 residues. Trimming removed 3 bases from V and 2 bases from J, with 8 bases in between. The CDR3 DNA sequence: TGCAGCGTTGAGCCCATTACCTACAATGAGCAGTTCTTC. As protein: CSVEPITYNEQFF.

The chain has TRBV6-1 and TRBJ2-1, with 10 bases aligning to TRBD2. V lost 5 bases to trimming and J lost 6 bases; unmatched junction nucleotides: 4. Germline values: CDR1 MNHNS, CDR2 SASEGT. This CDR3 has 14 residues. The CDR3 sequence: CASSLGTSANEQFF. The CDR3 coding sequence is TGTGCCAGCAGTCTGGGGACTAGCGCCAATGAGCAGTTCTTC.

The chain links TRBV5-4 to TRBJ1-2; no definite D call. The germline V gene has CDR1 SGHNT and CDR2 YYREEE (reference sequence). V dropped 5 bases and J dropped 4 bases, with 18 bases sitting between them. The CDR3 is 15 residues long. In DNA, the CDR3 is TGTGCCAGCAGGGGCACGTGGGGATTAAGCTATGGCTACACCTTC. The encoded protein is CASRGTWGLSYGYTF.

CDR3 sequence reads: CASSLATATGQYF. The CDR3 DNA reads TGTGCCAGCAGCTTGGCTACCGCGACGGGGCAGTACTTC. V gene TRBV5-4 combines with J gene TRBJ2-7, with D uncertain. Trimming cost V 0 bases and J 9 bases, with 13 bases left between them. This CDR3 comprises 13 residues. Germline V CDR1 and CDR2: SGHNT, YYREEE (reference sequence). Based on the CDR3 plus reference TRBV5-4 and TRBJ2-7, the full variable domain is ETGVTQSPTHLIKTRGQQVTLRCSSQSGHNTVSWYQQALGQGPQFIFQYYREEENGRGNFPPRFSGLQFPNYSSELNVNALELDDSALYLCASSLATATGQYFGPGTRLTVT.

V is TRBV10-3 and J is TRBJ2-2; 8 nucleotides align to TRBD2. Germline CDR1 is ENHRY and CDR2 is SYGVKD. V trimming: 4 bases; J trimming: 3 bases; junction bases outside the gene matches: 7. This CDR3 region has 16 residues. The CDR3 coding sequence is TGTGCCATCAGTGGCACCGGGACTAGTTACACCGGGGAGCTGTTTTTT. Its protein is CAISGTGTSYTGELFF.

The J gene is TRBJ2-1, the V gene TRBV19, with TRBD1 matching over 10 bases. The CDR3 length is 16 residues. In germline, CDR1 is LNHDA, CDR2 SQIVND (reference sequence). V gave up 5 bases and J gave up 7 bases; unmatched junction bases: 11. The CDR3 DNA reads as TGTGCCAGTAGTCCTTCCGGGACAGGGGCAGTGAATGAGCAGTTCTTC. It translates to CASSPSGTGAVNEQFF.

The table lists this clone with a few counts. The chain carries TRBV10-3 and TRBJ2-1; 16 bases map to TRBD2. Germline assignment: CDR1 ENHRY and CDR2 SYGVKD. The V segment lost 7 bases and the J segment 5 bases; nucleotides outside the gene matches: 8. The CDR3 extends over 17 amino acids. CDR3 nucleotide sequence: TGTGCCATCACCGCCGGGACTAGCGGGAGGGGAAACAATGAGCAGTTCTTC. Amino acids: CAITAGTSGRGNNEQFF.

V gene TRBV6-5 combines with J gene TRBJ2-1; TRBD2 might be the D (5 bases). With 0 bases removed from V and 4 bases from J, the gap between germline ends came to 10 bases. This CDR3 is built from 15 residues. CDR1 is MNHEY and CDR2 is SVGAGI in the germline V gene. The CDR3 loop reads CASSYSRDHYNEQFF. In nucleotides, the CDR3 is TGTGCCAGCAGTTACTCCCGGGATCATTACAATGAGCAGTTCTTC.

This clone showed up just a few times. The chain couples TRBV5-1 to TRBJ2-5; D is perhaps TRBD2 (6 bases). Trimming took 0 bases from V and 5 from J, leaving 11 bases between them. The CDR3 consists of 14 residues. Germline-derived CDR1 and CDR2 are SGHRS and YFSETQ. CDR3 sequence reads: CASSLGLAMETQYF. Written as DNA, the CDR3 is TGCGCCAGCAGCTTGGGGCTAGCGATGGAGACCCAGTACTTC.